This TCR beta chain appears in the sequencing data of a study of CD8 T cells in Susac syndrome (dated by TCRdb to the late 2010s). Notes on the research overall: Whether CD8+ T cell activation and differentiation in Susac syndrome was antigen driven was tested using repertoire sequencing. CD8+ T cell repertoire clonality was compared between some 13 healthy donors, some 14 Susac syndrome patients and approximately 15 multiple sclerosis patients.

RNA was extracted with the RNeasy kit and roughly 0.45 to 1 ug was reverse transcribed using random hexamers. TCR beta CDR3 regions were amplified with the immunoSEQ multiplex PCR assay covering 54 Vbeta and 13 Jbeta segments. To correct PCR amplification bias, a synthetic template baseline was used for both primer optimization and computational correction. Per the source publication's procedure: Only productive sequences were kept, with reads annotated to V, D and J genes according to IMGT and analyzed in immunoSEQ Analyzer. Clonality was computed as one minus Shannon entropy normalized by log2 of the number of productive unique sequences. Public and private clones were assessed among the 100 most prevalent clones of each patient and control. Clones were defined as Susac-specific if absent from the healthy and MS cohorts, from around 1,000 published viral clones and from other ImmuneACCESS disease sequences. TCRdb itself trimmed the public reads at Q25 with fastp, ran MiXCR and retained productive beta chains. Identical CDR3 protein sequences are pooled into one entry, listed with their most common genes and DNA. The V and J calls, along with clone size, are taken from TCRdb and not from the paper's own processing. Present in this sample are around 140,000 distinct CDR3 sequences, around 80% of which were seen just once. Around 0.49% of the sample belongs to the ten largest clones.

In this sample, this clonotype turned up once. Its antigen is not yet known. Base-call qualities are not available, and no considerably larger clone is one nucleotide away. A solitary read yields weak support. High-throughput TCR beta sequencing profiled peripheral blood CD8+ and CD4+ T cells from healthy donors, Susac syndrome patients and multiple sclerosis patients. The multiple sclerosis controls were treatment-naive patients whose relapsing-remitting disease, either stable or active, fulfilled the revised McDonald criteria. Bulk CD8+ and CD4+ T cells were purified magnetically by negative isolation, whereas CD8+ TEMRA cells were enriched by FACS. Blood was drawn into EDTA tubes, processed within 24 hours, and PBMCs were isolated by density gradient centrifugation. PBMCs destined for TCR sequencing were cryopreserved in liquid nitrogen and later thawed in a 37 °C water bath. A purity of at least 90% was achieved for sorted or isolated CD4+, CD8+ and CD8+ TEMRA cells.

Trimming removed 6 bases from V and 5 bases from J, leaving 14 bases between the germline ends. Including cysteine and phenylalanine, the CDR3 has 13 amino acids. This entry keeps only the CDR3 DNA: 39 bases, framed from base 1. General conclusions and limits of the study: The study acknowledged that relatively few individuals were included in the TCR sequencing and HLA analysis.

The TCR was taken from a human donor with multiple sclerosis. The receptor chain draws on TRBV12-3 or TRBV12-4 and TRBJ2-7, with the D call tentatively TRBD1 or TRBD2, each fitting 6 bases. Sequenced material: CD8+ T cells from PBMCs. The CDR3 protein sequence reads: CASREGVTHEQYF. The nucleotides are TGTGCCAGCAGGGAGGGGGTAACCCACGAGCAGTACTTC.